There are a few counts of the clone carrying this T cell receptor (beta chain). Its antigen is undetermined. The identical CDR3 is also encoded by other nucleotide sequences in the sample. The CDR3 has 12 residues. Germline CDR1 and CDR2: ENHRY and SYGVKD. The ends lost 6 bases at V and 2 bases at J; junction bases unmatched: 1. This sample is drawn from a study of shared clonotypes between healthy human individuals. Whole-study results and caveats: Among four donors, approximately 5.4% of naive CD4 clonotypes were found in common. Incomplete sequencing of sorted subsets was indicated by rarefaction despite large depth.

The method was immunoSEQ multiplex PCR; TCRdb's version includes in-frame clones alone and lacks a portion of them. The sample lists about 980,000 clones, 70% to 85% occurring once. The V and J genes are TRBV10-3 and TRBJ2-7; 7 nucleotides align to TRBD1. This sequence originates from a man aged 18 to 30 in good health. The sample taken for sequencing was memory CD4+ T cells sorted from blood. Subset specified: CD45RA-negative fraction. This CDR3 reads CAIRGTAYEQYF. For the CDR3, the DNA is TGTGCCATCAGAGGGACAGCCTACGAGCAGTACTTC.